This entry features one T cell receptor (beta chain) sequence. This receptor's antigen is unknown. Within one base of it there is no much larger clone, and no base qualities were kept. Donors formed part of the validation cohort, which comprised 120 or so subjects and was distinct from the first cohort of under 750 subjects. The data originate from a study of cytomegalovirus exposure and HLA in healthy donors (dated by TCRdb to 2015 to 2018). For the wider study: According to a later analysis, one platform produced both the 110 or so validation repertoires and the 550 to 800 repertoires of the first cohort. High-throughput TCR immunosequencing, statistical association of individual TCRs with disease status, and machine learning were combined to predict cytomegalovirus infection status. Along with the approximately 670-subject first cohort, a separate validation cohort of over 90 different subjects was used. The study aimed to test whether signatures of past pathogen exposure could be identified by cataloging public T cell receptors.

Study-level results and caveats: A total of 150 to 200 TCR beta chains were listed by the study as associated with cytomegalovirus. In vitro tests confirmed that a few of the cytomegalovirus-associated TCR beta chains recognize cytomegalovirus antigens. While some public TCRs were present in many individuals, most TCR sequences turned up only very rarely across donors. Cytomegalovirus status was reported to be diagnosed by the classifier with high specificity and sensitivity in both the original and validation cohorts. In a later analysis, TCRs clustered in the first cohort were found to also tend to co-occur in the 110 or so validation repertoires, with approximately 94% of cluster scores above 0. According to the authors, the approach could potentially be generalized to other disease states and immunological phenotypes. The validation cohort had no HLA typing available for a later analysis, so co-occurrence within that cohort was assessed over all 120 or so repertoires.

The receptor library was made with the immunoSEQ multiplex PCR assay. Regarding the original processing steps: A statistical classification framework was built to diagnose cytomegalovirus status from the catalog of TCR beta chain sequences. The immuneACCESS repertoire file appears here via TCRdb, limited to in-frame rearrangements. These files lack a portion of the clones; in checked studies, under half of the deficit traces to unresolved V genes, and the cause of the others is not known. That table furnishes V, J and clone size, whereas the DNA furnished D and trimming. The sample table holds 150,000 to 180,000 clones, of which approximately 86% were seen once. 20% to 25% of the sample lies in the top ten. The CDR3 goes from the cysteine to the phenylalanine over 14 residues. Left in the record is the CDR3 DNA by itself, 42 bases read in frame from the first base. From the germline V gene (reference sequence), CDR1 is MNHNY and CDR2 is SVGAGI. Clipping removes 8 bases from V and 1 base from J, with 7 as the unmatched junction base count.

Input material: PBMCs. The clonotype comes from a man in his late teens or twenties in good health and CMV-seropositive. The chain is assembled from TRBV6-6 and TRBJ1-1; 7 central bases correspond to TRBD1. The DNA reads as follows: TGTGCCAGCCTATCGACAGGGTGGAACACTGAAGCTTTCTTT. Its translation reads: CASLSTGWNTEAFF.